Each of the 8 T cell receptor beta chains below was sequenced from the same sample in a study of blood T cell repertoires in COVID-19. TCRdb keeps only in-frame clones here, not all; method: immunoSEQ multiplex PCR. The profile covers about 200,000 clones, with 86% appearing a single time and 0.75% to 0.95% taken by the ten largest. Sequencing was carried out using peripheral blood. The receptor set was obtained from a woman in her seventies with acute or convalescent COVID-19.

This clone was counted once. The J gene is TRBJ2-7, the V gene TRBV28; D ambiguous. V lost 5 bases, J lost 6 bases, and 23 bases lay in between. This CDR3 has 16 amino acids. Germline V gene sequence: CDR1 MDHEN, CDR2 SYDVKM. The CDR3 DNA is TGTGCCAGCAGTGCCCACCTAGTCCCCAACCCCCTCGAGCAGTACTTC. As protein: CASSAHLVPNPLEQYF.

V gene TRBV6-5 combines with J gene TRBJ2-5; 7 nucleotides line up with TRBD2. Germline V lookup: CDR1 MNHEY, CDR2 SVGAGI. Losses at the gene ends were 3 bases for V and 5 bases for J; bases not matched to a gene: 3. The CDR3 is 13 residues long. The CDR3 is CASSYLGGETQYF. The DNA of the CDR3 is TGTGCCAGCAGTTATCTCGGGGGGGAGACCCAGTACTTC.

This sequence joins TRBV11-2 and TRBJ1-3; D gene ambiguous. CDR3 length: 14 amino acids. Germline V gene lookup returns CDR1 SGHAT and CDR2 FQNNGV. V was shortened by 5 bases and J by 2 bases, with 10 bases between the two germline ends. As DNA, the CDR3 is TGTGCCAGCAGCCTCGGGAGGACTGGAAACACCATATATTTT. It specifies CASSLGRTGNTIYF. Filled out from reference TRBV11-2 and TRBJ1-3, the complete variable domain reads EAGVAQSPRYKIIEKRQSVAFWCNPISGHATLYWYQQILGQGPKLLIQFQNNGVVDDSQLPKDRFSAERLKGVDSTLKIQPAKLEDSAVYLCASSLGRTGNTIYFGEGSWLTVV.

The chain links TRBV7-9 to TRBJ1-3; no clear D. The CDR3 spans 13 residues. In germline, CDR1 is SEHNR, CDR2 FQNEAQ (reference sequence). The CDR3 DNA reads TGTGCTGCCGGGATATTCTCTGGAAACACCATATATTTT. Amino acid sequence: CAAGIFSGNTIYF.

The chain recombines TRBV5-5 with TRBJ1-1, with D perhaps matching TRBD1 (6 bases). The V end was cut by 1 base, the J end by 3 bases, with 10 bases between. This CDR3 spans 14 amino acids. CDR1 is SGHKS and CDR2 is YYEKEE in the germline V gene (reference sequence). The CDR3: CASSLTGLDTEAFF. CDR3 sequence (DNA): TGTGCCAGCAGCTTGACAGGGTTAGACACTGAAGCTTTCTTT.

The chain uses TRBV12-5 and TRBJ1-2, with a weak D call TRBD1 (5 bases). Germline V gives CDR1 LGHNT, CDR2 FRNRAP. The CDR3 runs 17 residues. V was trimmed by 6 bases and J by 0 bases, leaving 20 bases between them. The chain's CDR3 is CASGFAVTRQTNYGYTF. For the CDR3, the DNA is TGTGCTAGTGGGTTTGCCGTAACGAGACAGACTAACTATGGCTACACCTTC.

The rearrangement uses TRBV6-5 and TRBJ2-3, with D unresolved. Germline-derived CDR1 and CDR2 are MNHEY and SVGAGI. With 4 bases removed from V and 1 base from J, the gap between germline ends came to 6 bases. There are 13 residues in the CDR3. The DNA for the CDR3 is TGTGCCAGCAGTTGGGCAGGCACAGATACGCAGTATTTT. It translates to CASSWAGTDTQYF.

The V gene is TRBV29-1, the J gene TRBJ1-1; 7 bases agree with TRBD1. Trimming cost V 4 bases and J 2 bases; bases outside gene matches: 7. CDR1 and CDR2 (germline): SQVTM, ANQGSEA. The CDR3 length is 14 residues. CDR3 in amino acids: CSVGGDRVNTEAFF. In nucleotides, the CDR3 is TGCAGCGTTGGAGGCGACAGGGTTAACACTGAAGCTTTCTTT.